One and the same sample provided the 32 T cell receptor beta chains below, sequenced in a study of T cell repertoires in cytomegalovirus infection. Their antigens are not known. Using its own MiXCR run on the reads, TCRdb lists one record per CDR3 protein. The table has 90,000 to 120,000 distinct CDR3 sequences, roughly 40% seen once. The input for sequencing was CD8+ T cells from cultured PBMCs, taken from culture after CMV antigen stimulation. Source of these receptors: a human donor in good health (CMV status not recorded). Some clones in this sample may be carry-over from other donors' samples.

This clonotype was detected only a few times. The rearrangement uses TRBV12-3 or TRBV12-4 and TRBJ1-4, with D unresolved. V lost 3 bases and J 6 bases, leaving 14 bases between the germline ends. CDR3 size: 15 residues. The CDR3 nucleotides are TGTGCCAGCAGTTTTGCTCCCGGTCCGGATGAAAAACTGTTTTTT. Protein: CASSFAPGPDEKLFF.

The chain employs TRBV5-8 and TRBJ2-2; no definite D call. The germline V and J ends were trimmed by 3 bases and 6 bases, with 9 bases remaining between them. CDR3 length: 13 amino acids. Per the germline V gene, CDR1 is SGHTS and CDR2 is YDEGEE. The CDR3 loop reads CASSYSGSGELFF. CDR3 bases: TGTGCCAGCAGCTATAGTGGCTCCGGGGAGCTGTTTTTT.

The sample holds a few counts of this clonotype. The genes are TRBV7-8 and TRBJ2-1; a possible D gene is TRBD1 (5 bases). V lost 0 bases to trimming and J lost 5 bases, with 5 bases between them. Looked up from germline, CDR1 is SGHVS and CDR2 is FQNEAQ. CDR3 length equals 13 residues. CDR3 protein: CASSLAQDNEQFF. The CDR3 DNA reads TGTGCCAGCAGCTTAGCACAGGACAATGAGCAGTTCTTC.

This rearrangement joins TRBV29-1 to TRBJ1-1; D might be TRBD1 (6 bases). V shed 3 bases and J shed 0 bases, with 11 bases lying between them. Germline V lookup: CDR1 SQVTM, CDR2 ANQGSEA. The CDR3 length is 14 residues. This chain's CDR3 is CSVDPRTVNTEAFF. The CDR3 coding sequence is TGCAGCGTTGACCCCAGGACAGTGAACACTGAAGCTTTCTTT.

This sequence joins TRBV4-1 and TRBJ1-4; D is possibly TRBD1 (5 bases). Trimming took 0 bases from V and 13 from J, leaving 18 bases between them. The CDR3 is 15 amino acids. Germline V gene sequence: CDR1 MGHRA, CDR2 YSYEKL. The CDR3 DNA sequence: TGCGCCAGCAGCCAAGAGGGGACCGTCAATAAAGTACTGTTTTTT. It encodes CASSQEGTVNKVLFF.

This clonotype was counted ten times or more. CDR3: CASSGLTDWAEAFF. In DNA, the CDR3 is TGTGCCAGTAGTGGCCTGACAGACTGGGCTGAAGCTTTCTTT. This rearrangement joins TRBV19 to TRBJ1-1; tentatively, D is TRBD1 (5 bases). V was shortened by 5 bases and J by 6 bases, with 16 bases between the two germline ends. The CDR3 length is 14 residues. From germline, CDR1 is LNHDA and CDR2 SQIVND (reference sequence).

The chain couples TRBV6-4 to TRBJ2-1, with 7 bases identical to TRBD1. The germline V gene encodes CDR1 MRHNA and CDR2 SNTAGT. CDR3 length: 14 amino acids. V shed 3 bases and J 8 bases; nucleotides not matched to a gene: 7. CDR3 in DNA: TGTGCCAGCAGTGAGGAGACAGGGACCGATGAGCAGTTCTTC. Its translation is CASSEETGTDEQFF.

The chain recombines TRBV5-4 with TRBJ2-2; unclear D gene. The CDR3 totals 13 residues. V was clipped by 5 bases and J by 7 bases, with 12 bases between them. In germline, CDR1 is SGHNT, CDR2 YYREEE (reference sequence). CDR3 bases: TGTGCCAGCAGAGGCAGATCGGACGGGGAGCTGTTTTTT. It specifies CASRGRSDGELFF.

The chain is built from TRBV7-4 and TRBJ2-1; tentatively, D is TRBD2 (5 bases). Germline CDR1 reads SGHVT; CDR2 reads SQSDAQ. CDR3 size: 15 residues. V gave up 7 bases and J gave up 6 bases, with 19 bases separating them. The CDR3 coding sequence is TGTGCCAGCACCTCTACGAGGGAGCCCTCCAATGAGCAGTTCTTC. Amino acids: CASTSTREPSNEQFF.

This clonotype was observed a handful of times. The V and J genes are TRBV13 and TRBJ2-1; 7 positions agree with TRBD1. Germline V gives CDR1 PRHDT, CDR2 FYEKMQ (reference sequence). The CDR3 extends over 15 amino acids. With V trimmed by 3 bases and J by 2 bases, 4 bases remained unmatched. CDR3 DNA: TGTGCCAGCAGCTTCTTACAGGGGCCCTACAATGAGCAGTTCTTC. Translating gives CASSFLQGPYNEQFF.

This clonotype turned up a few times. The chain couples TRBV19 to TRBJ2-1; 8 nucleotides agree with TRBD2. The CDR3 is made up of 15 amino acids. The germline V gene encodes CDR1 LNHDA and CDR2 SQIVND (reference sequence). J was trimmed by 6 bases and V by 3 bases; bases with no gene match: 7. This CDR3 reads CASSIFAGGLNEQFF. For the CDR3, the DNA is TGTGCCAGTAGTATTTTTGCGGGGGGCCTCAATGAGCAGTTCTTC. The whole variable domain, filled in from reference TRBV19 and TRBJ2-1, reads DGGITQSPKYLFRKEGQNVTLSCEQNLNHDAMYWYRQDPGQGLRLIYYSQIVNDFQKGDIAEGYSVSREKKESFPLTVTSAQKNPTAFYLCASSIFAGGLNEQFFGPGTRLTVL.

V gene TRBV6-5 combines with J gene TRBJ2-7; 7 bases agree with TRBD1. V dropped 0 bases and J dropped 0; count of bases not matched to a gene: 2. CDR1 and CDR2 (germline): MNHEY, SVGAGI. The CDR3 is 15 amino acids. The CDR3 nucleotides read TGTGCCAGCAGTTACTCGGGGACAGCCTCCTACGAGCAGTACTTC. It is translated as CASSYSGTASYEQYF.

This chain uses TRBV19 with TRBJ2-3; 9 bases are a match to TRBD2. Germline V CDR1 and CDR2: LNHDA, SQIVND (reference sequence). This CDR3 spans 16 amino acids. The V and J ends lost 4 bases and 4 bases, in that order; junction bases with no gene match: 9. The CDR3 nucleotides are TGTGCCAGTAGTACGAAATCTAGCGGGGACGCAGATACGCAGTATTTT. Encoded protein: CASSTKSSGDADTQYF.

The chain combines TRBV27 with TRBJ1-6; weak D call: TRBD1 (6 bases). CDR1 and CDR2 from the germline V gene are MNHEY and SMNVEV (reference sequence). CDR3 length: 13 amino acids. Trimming shortened V by 6 bases and J by 8 bases, and 11 bases separated the two germline ends. The CDR3 DNA is TGTGCCAGCAGAGGACAGTACGATTCACCCCTCCACTTT. Its protein product is CASRGQYDSPLHF.

This clonotype has a handful of counts. V and J are TRBV9 and TRBJ2-5, with D possibly TRBD1 on 5 matching bases. Germline CDR1 SGDLS, CDR2 YYNGEE. This CDR3 has 14 amino acids. Trimming removed 3 bases at V and 4 bases at J, with 13 bases between. CDR3 in DNA: TGTGCCAGCAGCGGAGAAGGGGTACGAGAGACCCAGTACTTC. The encoded protein is CASSGEGVRETQYF.

This clonotype has just a few counts. The V and J genes are TRBV28 and TRBJ1-1; TRBD1 aligns across 8 bases. The CDR3 totals 14 residues. The germline gives CDR1 MDHEN, CDR2 SYDVKM. Germline trimming cut 5 bases from V and 6 bases from J; bases unmatched to any gene: 8. CDR3: CASSLPDRGAEAFF. As DNA, the CDR3 is TGTGCCAGCAGTCTCCCAGACAGGGGTGCTGAAGCTTTCTTT. Variable domain in full (rest from reference TRBV28 and TRBJ1-1): DVKVTQSSRYLVKRTGEKVFLECVQDMDHENMFWYRQDPGLGLRLIYFSYDVKMKEKGDIPEGYSVSREKKERFSLILESASTNQTSMYLCASSLPDRGAEAFFGQGTRLTVV.

In this sample, this clonotype turned up a few times. This chain links TRBV12-3 or TRBV12-4 with TRBJ2-7; 7 bases fit TRBD1. The CDR3 runs to 13 residues. The trim removed 4 bases at V and 3 bases at J, leaving 3 bases unmatched. CDR3 sequence reads: CASSSGQVYEQYF. The CDR3 nucleotides are TGTGCCAGCAGTTCCGGACAGGTCTACGAGCAGTACTTC.

This clonotype was detected a few times. The rearrangement links TRBV4-2 to TRBJ1-4; TRBD1 aligns across 9 bases. Germline V lookup: CDR1 LGHNA, CDR2 YNFKEQ. V was pared by 0 bases and J by 10 bases, with 9 bases of the junction left unmatched. The CDR3 loop spans 16 amino acids. CDR3 coding DNA: TGTGCCAGCAGCCAAGAGGTGGGGACAGGGCTTGGAAAACTGTTTTTT. Residues: CASSQEVGTGLGKLFF.

In its sample, this clonotype was seen a few times. The chain couples TRBV27 to TRBJ1-1; possible D gene TRBD1, 6 bases. CDR1 and CDR2 from the germline V gene are MNHEY and SMNVEV (reference sequence). The CDR3 consists of 14 residues. Trimming shortened V by 0 bases and J by 7 bases, and 12 bases separated the two germline ends. The DNA of the CDR3 is TGTGCCAGCAGTTTATCGATGGGGGCTGATGAAGCTTTCTTT. This sequence encodes CASSLSMGADEAFF.

Of note for this clonotype: Given a much more abundant clone one base away, this may be a read error. The chain uses TRBV11-2 and TRBJ2-1, with TRBD2 matching 12 bases. Germline values: CDR1 SGHAT, CDR2 FQNNGV. This CDR3 is 16 amino acids long. CDR3 in DNA: TGTACCAGCAGCAGAACGGGACTAGCGGGCTACAATGAGCAGTTCTTC. Its protein product is CTSSRTGLAGYNEQFF.

V is TRBV27 and J is TRBJ1-1, with D possibly being TRBD1 (5 bases). This CDR3 has 13 residues. The V gene's germline CDR1 is MNHEY and CDR2 SMNVEV (reference sequence). V was clipped by 6 bases and J by 4 bases, with 12 bases between them. Here the CDR3 reads CASSLGAFTEAFF. In DNA, the CDR3 is TGTGCCAGCAGCTTAGGGGCGTTCACTGAAGCTTTCTTT.

The chain uses TRBV5-1 and TRBJ1-3, with TRBD1 as a possible D gene (6 bases). Germline V gene data show CDR1 as SGHRS and CDR2 as YFSETQ. CDR3 size: 14 residues. The germline V and J ends were trimmed by 0 bases and 7 bases, with 11 bases remaining between them. The CDR3 nucleotides read TGCGCCAGCAGCTTGGACAGGGATTACAACACCATATATTTT. Its protein is CASSLDRDYNTIYF. The full variable domain, completed using reference TRBV5-1 and TRBJ1-3, is KAGVTQTPRYLIKTRGQQVTLSCSPISGHRSVSWYQQTPGQGLQFLFEYFSETQRNKGNFPGRFSGRQFSNSRSEMNVSTLELGDSALYLCASSLDRDYNTIYFGEGSWLTVV.

The chain recombines TRBV2 with TRBJ2-1, with 7 bases matching TRBD2. Trimming removed 1 base from V and 6 bases from J; junction bases left unmatched: 9. CDR1 and CDR2 from the germline V gene are SNHLY and FYNNEI. The CDR3 extends over 16 amino acids. Here the CDR3 reads CASSEGVGGTGNEQFF. The DNA for the CDR3 is TGTGCCAGCAGTGAAGGAGTGGGGGGGACGGGCAATGAGCAGTTCTTC. Supplemented by reference TRBV2 and TRBJ2-1, the full variable domain reads EPEVTQTPSHQVTQMGQEVILRCVPISNHLYFYWYRQILGQKVEFLVSFYNNEISEKSEIFDDQFSVERPDGSNFTLKIRSTKLEDSAMYFCASSEGVGGTGNEQFFGPGTRLTVL.

This sequence joins TRBV7-9 and TRBJ2-1, with D possibly matching TRBD2 (6 bases). The V gene's germline CDR1 is SEHNR and CDR2 FQNEAQ (reference sequence). CDR3 length: 13 residues. Trimming shortened V by 3 bases and J by 9 bases, and 12 bases separated the two germline ends. CDR3 region: CASSFPGRPEQFF. The CDR3 DNA reads as TGTGCCAGCAGCTTCCCAGGGAGGCCTGAGCAGTTCTTC. The complete variable domain, with remaining parts taken from reference TRBV7-9 and TRBJ2-1, reads DTGVSQNPRHKITKRGQNVTFRCDPISEHNRLYWYRQTLGQGPEFLTYFQNEAQLEKSRLLSDRFSAERPKGSFSTLEIQRTEQGDSAMYLCASSFPGRPEQFFGPGTRLTVL.

This clonotype was counted between two and nine times. This rearrangement joins TRBV12-3 or TRBV12-4 to TRBJ2-7; no reliable D call. The CDR3 consists of 13 residues. V lost 3 bases to trimming and J lost 2 bases, with 8 bases between them. In DNA form, the CDR3 reads TGTGCCAGCAGTTTTGGAGATCCCTACGAGCAGTACTTC. This gives the protein CASSFGDPYEQYF.

This clonotype was observed a handful of times. The chain recombines TRBV12-3 or TRBV12-4 with TRBJ2-1, with D tentatively TRBD2 (6 bases). This CDR3 has 15 amino acids. V lost 5 bases and J 3 bases, leaving 14 bases between the germline ends. As DNA, the CDR3 is TGTGCCAGCAGTCTTATGGGGGGACTCTACAATGAGCAGTTCTTC. The encoded protein is CASSLMGGLYNEQFF.

This clonotype was seen many times. This sequence joins TRBV29-1 and TRBJ2-7; D tentatively fits TRBD1 or TRBD2 (5 bases each). Trimming shortened V by 0 bases and J by 5 bases, and 14 bases separated the two germline ends. Per germline, CDR1 SQVTM and CDR2 ANQGSEA. This CDR3 has 14 residues. The chain's CDR3 is CSVEDPGTEHEQYF. As DNA, the CDR3 is TGCAGCGTTGAAGACCCAGGGACCGAACACGAGCAGTACTTC.

The V gene is TRBV29-1, the J gene TRBJ2-3; 10 nucleotides agree with TRBD2. This CDR3 region has 16 residues. Per germline, CDR1 SQVTM and CDR2 ANQGSEA. J lost 4 bases, V lost 6 bases, and 13 bases had no gene match. In DNA form, the CDR3 reads TGCAGCGTGGATAACTGGAGCGGGGGGGAGTCAGATACGCAGTATTTT. Amino acids: CSVDNWSGGESDTQYF.

This clonotype came up a few times. The chain joins TRBV6-5 to TRBJ1-1; D gene uncertain. CDR1 is MNHEY, CDR2 SVGAGI, per germline. The V end was cut by 0 bases, the J end by 2 bases, with 10 bases between. The CDR3 runs 15 residues. DNA for the CDR3: TGTGCCAGCAGTTACTCGCCACTTCATAACACTGAAGCTTTCTTT. It encodes CASSYSPLHNTEAFF.

The chain has TRBV6-5 and TRBJ2-1; 9 bases are shared with TRBD2. CDR3 length: 17 amino acids. Germline CDR1 and CDR2: MNHEY and SVGAGI. J lost 4 bases, V lost 1 base, and 8 bases had no gene match. The CDR3 spells CASSYYAGGSGYNEQFF. The CDR3 DNA reads TGTGCCAGCAGTTACTACGCGGGGGGGTCGGGGTACAATGAGCAGTTCTTC.

The genes are TRBV7-6 and TRBJ2-3; no reliable D call. Deletions cut 4 bases from V and 0 bases from J, with 8 bases between. In germline, CDR1 is SGHVS, CDR2 FNYEAQ. The CDR3 is 14 residues long. The CDR3 sequence is CASSSGASTDTQYF. The CDR3 DNA reads TGTGCCAGCAGCTCTGGAGCTAGCACAGATACGCAGTATTTT.

This clonotype has only a few counts. The chain combines TRBV4-1 with TRBJ1-4; D might be TRBD1 (6 bases). V lost 0 bases and J lost 0, with 8 bases in between. The CDR3 has 16 amino acids. Germline V gene sequence: CDR1 MGHRA, CDR2 YSYEKL. CDR3 nucleotide sequence: TGCGCCAGCAGCCAAGACAGGGGAGCAACTAATGAAAAACTGTTTTTT. The encoded protein is CASSQDRGATNEKLFF.